The 14 T cell receptor beta chains below all came from one sample that was sequenced in a study of blood T cell repertoires in COVID-19. The data were produced by immunoSEQ multiplex PCR, yet TCRdb's version contains in-frame clones alone and is incomplete. In the table there are around 200,000 clones, 70% to 90% of which are singletons. Sequenced: PBMCs or T cells enriched from blood (not recorded which). Source of these receptors: a man aged 25-45 years who had recovered from COVID-19.

V usage is TRBV5-5 and J usage is TRBJ2-2; 9 nucleotides align to TRBD2. The CDR3 loop spans 16 amino acids. The V segment lost 1 base and the J segment 6 bases; nucleotides outside the gene matches: 7. Germline CDR1 is SGHKS and CDR2 is YYEKEE (reference sequence). CDR3 DNA: TGTGCCAGCAGCTTGATCCGGCTAGCGGGGTCCGGGGAGCTGTTTTTT. Translating gives CASSLIRLAGSGELFF.

The genes are TRBV19 and TRBJ2-5, with 8 bases that match TRBD2. CDR1 is LNHDA and CDR2 is SQIVND in the germline V gene (reference sequence). V gave up 6 bases and J gave up 2 bases; unmatched junction bases: 11. The CDR3 runs 16 residues. CDR3 protein: CASSPAASGPQETQYF. CDR3 sequence (DNA): TGTGCCAGTAGCCCGGCGGCTAGCGGGCCTCAAGAGACCCAGTACTTC.

The J gene is TRBJ1-4, the V gene TRBV4-3; TRBD1 agrees at 10 bases. Germline loops: CDR1 LGHNA, CDR2 YSLEER. After removal of 1 base from V and 8 bases from J, the junction contained 7 bases not matched to a gene. This CDR3 comprises 16 residues. The chain's CDR3 is CASSQGLGTGDEKLFF. CDR3 sequence (DNA): TGCGCCAGCAGCCAAGGGCTAGGGACAGGGGACGAAAAACTGTTTTTT.

The rearrangement joins TRBV3-1 (or the pseudogene TRBV3-2) to TRBJ2-3; 15 bases fit TRBD2. Germline V gives CDR1 LGHDT, CDR2 YNNKEL (reference sequence). With 3 bases clipped from V and 8 bases from J, the junction kept 18 bases outside the gene matches. The CDR3 runs to 20 residues. The chain's CDR3 is CASSHEGLAGGLIFRSTQYF. CDR3 bases: TGTGCCAGCAGCCACGAAGGACTAGCGGGGGGGCTAATTTTCCGAAGTACGCAGTATTTT.

J is TRBJ2-5 and V is TRBV18, with D maybe TRBD2 (5 bases). V lost 4 bases and J lost 3, with 9 bases in between. The CDR3 runs 13 residues. Germline loops: CDR1 KGHSH, CDR2 LQKENI. CDR3 amino acids: CASSLDWKETQYF. The CDR3 DNA follows: TGTGCCAGCTCACTGGACTGGAAAGAGACCCAGTACTTC.

This chain links TRBV6-5 with TRBJ1-2, with 9 nucleotides matching TRBD1. The CDR3 contains 15 residues. Trimming at V came to 7 bases and at J to 5 bases, leaving 11 bases not matched to a gene. Per germline, CDR1 MNHEY and CDR2 SVGAGI. CDR3: CASIGRDRVSYGYTF. As DNA, the CDR3 is TGTGCCAGCATCGGCCGGGACAGGGTGTCATATGGCTACACCTTC.

This clone was found once. The rearrangement joins TRBV24-1 to TRBJ1-5, with D possibly matching TRBD1 (6 bases). V lost 4 bases to trimming and J lost 7 bases, with 10 bases between them. The CDR3 has 13 residues. CDR1 is KGHDR, CDR2 SFDVKD, per germline. CDR3 region: CATSDRGRQPQHF. CDR3 bases: TGTGCCACCAGTGACAGGGGACGGCAGCCCCAGCATTTT.

This clone was counted a single time. The chain couples TRBV4-3 to TRBJ2-3, with 7 bases fitting TRBD1. Germline lookup yields CDR1 LGHNA and CDR2 YSLEER. The length of the CDR3 is 18 residues. V dropped 1 base and J dropped 1; count of bases not matched to a gene: 11. Here the CDR3 DNA reads TGCGCCAGCAGCCAAGTTTGGGGCCGGGACAGCGGCACAGATACGCAGTATTTT. Its protein is CASSQVWGRDSGTDTQYF.

This clone was picked up one time. This chain connects TRBV2 to TRBJ1-2; 7 bases match TRBD1. V dropped 4 bases and J dropped 6; count of bases not matched to a gene: 8. This CDR3 region has 14 residues. Looked up from germline, CDR1 is SNHLY and CDR2 is FYNNEI. The CDR3 DNA follows: TGTGCCAGCAGTGGCCCGGGACAGTCAGATGGCTACACCTTC. Translation: CASSGPGQSDGYTF.

This sequence joins TRBV5-1 and TRBJ1-1, with D possibly matching TRBD1 (5 bases). V lost 4 bases and J lost 2, with 9 bases in between. CDR1 SGHRS and CDR2 YFSETQ come from the germline V gene. There are 13 residues in the CDR3. Here the CDR3 DNA reads TGCGCCAGCAGCCTACAGGAAAACACTGAAGCTTTCTTT. It codes for CASSLQENTEAFF. The variable domain in full, with the rest retrieved from reference TRBV5-1 and TRBJ1-1, is KAGVTQTPRYLIKTRGQQVTLSCSPISGHRSVSWYQQTPGQGLQFLFEYFSETQRNKGNFPGRFSGRQFSNSRSEMNVSTLELGDSALYLCASSLQENTEAFFGQGTRLTVV.

This clone was counted a single time. This rearrangement joins TRBV3-1 (or the pseudogene TRBV3-2) to TRBJ2-1, with TRBD2 identical over 7 bases. This CDR3 has 16 amino acids. V lost 4 bases to trimming and J lost 3 bases; unmatched junction nucleotides: 9. Germline V gives CDR1 LGHDT, CDR2 YNNKEL (reference sequence). The CDR3 sequence: CASSPSSTSVYNEQFF. For the CDR3, the DNA is TGTGCCAGCAGCCCCAGTTCTACTAGCGTCTACAATGAGCAGTTCTTC.

CDR3: CATRESGANIQYF. DNA of the CDR3: TGTGCCACCAGGGAATCAGGGGCTAACATTCAGTACTTC. This chain joins TRBV15 and TRBJ2-4, with D maybe TRBD1 (6 bases). Per the germline V gene, CDR1 is LNHNV and CDR2 is YYDKDF (reference sequence). The CDR3 is made up of 13 amino acids. V lost 6 bases and J lost 7, with 13 bases in between.

J is TRBJ2-3 and V is TRBV7-6; D is ambiguous. CDR1 and CDR2 from the germline V gene are SGHVS and FNYEAQ. This CDR3 contains 13 residues. Deletions cut 3 bases from V and 2 bases from J, with 6 bases between. The CDR3 here is CASSFRLTDTQYF. CDR3 nucleotide sequence: TGTGCCAGCAGCTTCAGACTCACAGATACGCAGTATTTT.

The gene calls are TRBV4-2 and TRBJ1-6, with D unclear. Deletions cut 0 bases from V and 7 bases from J, with 4 bases between. Per germline, CDR1 LGHNA and CDR2 YNFKEQ. This CDR3 has 13 amino acids. The chain's CDR3 is CASSQDINSPLHF. Written as DNA, the CDR3 is TGTGCCAGCAGCCAAGACATCAATTCACCCCTCCACTTT.